Each of the 20 T cell receptor beta chains below was sequenced from the same sample in a study of blood T cell repertoires in COVID-19. Generated by immunoSEQ multiplex PCR, the TCRdb table keeps only in-frame clones and is missing some. This repertoire shows approximately 450,000 clones, nearly 90% found once; its top ten account for approximately 2%. Sequencing was done on a sample of PBMCs or T cells enriched from blood (not recorded which). The source of these receptors is a woman between 18 and 29 years old with acute COVID-19.

V usage is TRBV18 and J usage is TRBJ2-7; TRBD1 matches at 9 bases. The CDR3 has 15 residues. Germline CDR1 KGHSH, CDR2 LQKENI. The V gene end was trimmed by 4 bases and the J gene end by 7 bases; junction bases not matched to a gene: 11. The CDR3 loop is CASSLGTGWEREQYF. Here the CDR3 DNA reads TGTGCCAGCTCACTCGGGACAGGGTGGGAGAGAGAGCAGTACTTC.

The V gene is TRBV20-1, the J gene TRBJ2-3; 14 bases are a match to TRBD2. Germline-derived CDR1 and CDR2 are DFQATT and SNEGSKA (reference sequence). J was trimmed by 6 bases and V by 3 bases; bases with no gene match: 5. The CDR3 contains 15 residues. The CDR3 loop reads CSASRGLAGVDTQYF. For the CDR3, the DNA is TGCAGTGCTAGTAGGGGACTAGCGGGAGTGGATACGCAGTATTTT.

The chain links TRBV9 to TRBJ1-1; TRBD1 agrees at 8 bases. Germline values: CDR1 SGDLS, CDR2 YYNGEE. The CDR3 consists of 14 residues. Trimming at V came to 4 bases and at J to 3 bases, leaving 5 bases not matched to a gene. CDR3 bases: TGTGCCAGCAGCCCGACAGGGGCGGACACTGAAGCTTTCTTT. Translation: CASSPTGADTEAFF.

The CDR3 loop is CASGLSGSTGELFF. The CDR3 region has the DNA TGTGCTAGTGGTCTGAGCGGGAGCACCGGGGAGCTGTTTTTT. This chain connects TRBV12-5 to TRBJ2-2; 8 nucleotides line up with TRBD2. The CDR3 is 14 amino acids. After removal of 5 bases from V and 4 bases from J, the junction contained 3 bases not matched to a gene. Germline V gene data show CDR1 as LGHNT and CDR2 as FRNRAP.

This clone was seen only once. The chain is built from TRBV27 and TRBJ1-3; D possibly corresponds to TRBD1 (5 bases). This CDR3 is 15 amino acids long. CDR1 is MNHEY and CDR2 is SMNVEV in the germline V gene (reference sequence). The V end lost 3 bases, the J end lost 3 bases, and 12 bases lay between the germline ends. DNA for the CDR3: TGTGCCAGCAGTTTGGGGCGCAGGGTTGGAAACACCATATATTTT. Translation: CASSLGRRVGNTIYF.

The genes are TRBV7-8 and TRBJ1-6, with D tentatively TRBD1 (6 bases). The CDR3 runs to 18 residues. Trimming cost V 2 bases and J 0 bases, with 14 bases left between them. Germline V CDR1 and CDR2: SGHVS, FQNEAQ. The CDR3 loop is CASSLKVGTSSYNSPLHF. CDR3 nucleotides: TGTGCCAGCAGCTTAAAGGTTGGGACAAGCTCCTATAATTCACCCCTCCACTTT. Full variable domain (outside the CDR3, taken from reference TRBV7-8 and TRBJ1-6): GAGVSQSPRYKVAKRGQDVALRCDPISGHVSLFWYQQALGQGPEFLTYFQNEAQLDKSGLPSDRFFAERPEGSVSTLKIQRTQQEDSAVYLCASSLKVGTSSYNSPLHFGNGTRLTVT.

The chain is built from TRBV3-1 (or the pseudogene TRBV3-2) and TRBJ1-2; TRBD1 agrees at 7 bases. J lost 6 bases, V lost 1 base, and 14 bases had no gene match. The CDR3 has 17 residues. The germline gives CDR1 LGHDT, CDR2 YNNKEL (reference sequence). The CDR3 spells CASSQVVTTGLPNGYTF. For the CDR3, the DNA is TGTGCCAGCAGCCAAGTAGTGACGACAGGGCTCCCGAATGGCTACACCTTC.

This clone was observed a single time. The genes are TRBV20-1 and TRBJ1-1, with no clear D. The V gene lost 6 bases and the J gene lost 10 bases, with 15 bases spanning the gap. Germline CDR1 and CDR2: DFQATT and SNEGSKA (reference sequence). This CDR3 has 11 residues. In DNA form, the CDR3 reads TGCAGTGCCCCATTAGAGGTGGTAGCTTTCTTT. Translated: CSAPLEVVAFF.

This clone appeared a single time. The rearrangement links TRBV4-1 to TRBJ1-5; D gene unclear. Germline values: CDR1 MGHRA, CDR2 YSYEKL. The CDR3 consists of 15 residues. Trimming cost V 0 bases and J 2 bases, with 8 bases left between them. The CDR3 DNA sequence: TGCGCCAGCAGCCAAGATGCCGCGGGCAATCAGCCCCAGCATTTT. This gives the protein CASSQDAAGNQPQHF.

This clone came up once. The rearrangement links TRBV30 to TRBJ2-5; 13 bases fit TRBD2. The junction had 7 bases not matched to a gene; V was cut back by 5 bases and J by 4 bases. The CDR3 runs 15 residues. Germline V lookup: CDR1 GTSNPN, CDR2 SVGIG (reference sequence). The CDR3 region has the DNA TGTGCCTGGGGACTAGCGGGAGTAGGGGGAGAGACCCAGTACTTC. Amino acid sequence: CAWGLAGVGGETQYF.

The chain couples TRBV30 to TRBJ1-6; TRBD1 matches at 7 bases. The V gene end was trimmed by 6 bases and the J gene end by 0 bases; junction bases not matched to a gene: 8. This CDR3 is built from 16 residues. Germline CDR1 is GTSNPN and CDR2 is SVGIG (reference sequence). The CDR3 protein is CACYDRAHSYNSPLHF. The CDR3 region has the DNA TGTGCCTGCTATGACAGGGCCCACTCCTATAATTCACCCCTCCACTTT.

V is TRBV10-2 and J is TRBJ2-7; 9 positions match TRBD1. CDR1 is WSHSY, CDR2 SAAADI, per germline. Trimming cost V 8 bases and J 3 bases; bases outside gene matches: 5. The CDR3 consists of 13 residues. The CDR3 DNA reads as TGCGCCAGCCGACGGGACAGGGACTACGAGCAGTACTTC. Residues: CASRRDRDYEQYF.

The V gene is TRBV7-2, the J gene TRBJ2-5; TRBD1 might be the D (6 bases). V was pared by 5 bases and J by 5 bases, with 15 bases between. CDR3 length: 14 residues. Germline CDR1 and CDR2: SGHTA and FQGNSA. The CDR3 loop reads CASSIQGSGETQYF. The CDR3 DNA reads as TGTGCCAGCAGCATACAGGGATCCGGGGAGACCCAGTACTTC.

The DNA for the CDR3 is TGTGCCAGCAGTGGCAGGAACCCCTACAATGAGCAGTTCTTC. Translation gives CASSGRNPYNEQFF. The J gene is TRBJ2-1, the V gene TRBV2; the D is unclear. Between the trimmed V and J ends, which lost 4 bases and 2 bases, there was a span of 9 bases. CDR1 and CDR2 from the germline V gene are SNHLY and FYNNEI. CDR3 length equals 14 residues.

This chain uses TRBV27 with TRBJ2-7, with TRBD2 identical over 9 bases. The CDR3 is 15 amino acids. V gave up 2 bases and J gave up 1 base; unmatched junction bases: 3. Germline V CDR1 and CDR2: MNHEY, SMNVEV (reference sequence). The CDR3 coding sequence is TGTGCCAGCAGTTTAGGACTAGCGCAATCCTACGAGCAGTACTTC. Its protein is CASSLGLAQSYEQYF.

The chain is built from TRBV11-2 and TRBJ1-4; D is unresolved. V was pared by 7 bases and J by 0 bases, with 9 bases between. This CDR3 contains 14 residues. Per germline, CDR1 SGHAT and CDR2 FQNNGV. CDR3 bases: TGTGCCAGCACCTCCAGGACAACTAATGAAAAACTGTTTTTT. Translating it yields CASTSRTTNEKLFF. The complete variable domain, with remaining parts taken from reference TRBV11-2 and TRBJ1-4, reads EAGVAQSPRYKIIEKRQSVAFWCNPISGHATLYWYQQILGQGPKLLIQFQNNGVVDDSQLPKDRFSAERLKGVDSTLKIQPAKLEDSAVYLCASTSRTTNEKLFFGSGTQLSVL.

This clone has only one observation. Other nucleotide sequences in the sample specify the same CDR3. This chain uses TRBV5-1 with TRBJ1-1; 8 bases are shared with TRBD1. Germline CDR1 and CDR2: SGHRS and YFSETQ. This CDR3 is built from 14 residues. Losses at the gene ends were 3 bases for V and 0 bases for J; bases not matched to a gene: 1. CDR3 amino acids: CASSSQGVNTEAFF. The DNA of the CDR3 is TGCGCCAGCAGCTCACAGGGGGTGAACACTGAAGCTTTCTTT.

In DNA, the CDR3 is TGTGCCAGCAGCGCAGGGACAGGGGGCACAGATACGCAGTATTTT. Its translation: CASSAGTGGTDTQYF. The V and J genes are TRBV7-9 and TRBJ2-3; 10 nucleotides agree with TRBD1. The CDR3 has 15 amino acids. Germline loops: CDR1 SEHNR, CDR2 FQNEAQ (reference sequence). V lost 5 bases and J lost 1; bases outside the gene matches: 3.

The V call is TRBV27, the J call TRBJ2-7; 7 bases agree with TRBD2. After removal of 4 bases from V and 4 bases from J, the junction contained 16 bases not matched to a gene. The CDR3 has 17 residues. CDR1 MNHEY and CDR2 SMNVEV come from the germline V gene (reference sequence). CDR3 nucleotide sequence: TGTGCCAGCAGTTACCCGGGAGGACTGCTTATGGGGTACGAGCAGTACTTC. This codes for CASSYPGGLLMGYEQYF.

The chain links TRBV3-1 (or the pseudogene TRBV3-2) to TRBJ2-1; D gene ambiguous. This CDR3 contains 15 residues. The ends were cut back, 4 bases at V and 3 bases at J, with 13 bases in the middle. Germline-derived CDR1 and CDR2 are LGHDT and YNNKEL (reference sequence). CDR3 protein: CASSPRANLYNEQFF. CDR3 DNA: TGTGCCAGCAGCCCGAGAGCTAATCTCTACAATGAGCAGTTCTTC.